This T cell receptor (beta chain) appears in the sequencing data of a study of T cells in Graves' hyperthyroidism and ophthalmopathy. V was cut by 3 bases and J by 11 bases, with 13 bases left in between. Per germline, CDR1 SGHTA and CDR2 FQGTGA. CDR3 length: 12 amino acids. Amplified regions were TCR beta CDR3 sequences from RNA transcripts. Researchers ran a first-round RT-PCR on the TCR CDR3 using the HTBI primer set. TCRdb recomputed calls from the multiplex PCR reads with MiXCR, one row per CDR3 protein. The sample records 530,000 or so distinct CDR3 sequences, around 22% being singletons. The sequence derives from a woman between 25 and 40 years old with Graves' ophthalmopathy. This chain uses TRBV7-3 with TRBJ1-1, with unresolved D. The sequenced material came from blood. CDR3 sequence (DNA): TGTGCCAGCAGCTTGGACGGTTACTATGCTTTCTTT. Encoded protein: CASSLDGYYAFF.